Included here is one T cell receptor (beta chain) sequence, with context. Antigen: not known. V lost 8 bases and J lost 2, with 13 bases in between. Germline values: CDR1 MNHNS, CDR2 SASEGT. This CDR3 has 14 residues. The sample is drawn from a study of graft-versus-host responses after intestinal transplantation. Study as a whole: Following induction with anti-thymocyte globulin, all recipients were given tacrolimus and steroids for three to four years.

The method was immunoSEQ multiplex PCR; TCRdb's version includes in-frame clones alone and lacks a portion of them. The sample yields roughly 56,000 clones, approximately 90% seen once. Study results and caveats: The marrow of recipients harbored GvH clones, and ileum or blood showed some of them first.

The clonotype was recovered from a human patient who received an intestinal transplant, so some T cells may come from the graft donor. The sequences come from PBMCs, collected roughly 120 days after intestinal transplantation. The chain uses TRBV6-1 and TRBJ2-1; D perhaps matches TRBD1 (7 bases). The CDR3 bases are TGTGCCAGCCAGGAGGGGGCCCCCTACAATGAGCAGTTCTTC. This codes for CASQEGAPYNEQFF.